The TCR beta chain described here comes from a study of blood T cell repertoires in COVID-19. Study-wide context: Sources were T cells, B-cell-depleted T cells, or PBMCs; the material itself was cDNA or gDNA.

Germline CDR1 SGHTA, CDR2 FQGNSA. CDR3 length equals 17 residues. Trimming cost V 1 base and J 4 bases; bases outside gene matches: 8. Per the authors' pipeline: The assay estimated nucleated cells by amplifying reference gene primers. Data came from immunoSEQ multiplex PCR; TCRdb stores just in-frame clones and leaves some out. Clone size and the V and J calls come from that table; the DNA yielded D and trimming. The table lists about 140,000 clones, just under 90% of them singletons. Sequenced material: peripheral blood. The chain carries TRBV7-2 and TRBJ1-5, with TRBD1 matching over 9 bases. The sequence derives from a woman in her thirties or forties with acute or convalescent COVID-19. The CDR3 nucleotides read TGTGCCAGCAGCTTAGGGACAGGGGCCCTTAGAAATCAGCCCCAGCATTTT. This gives the protein CASSLGTGALRNQPQHF.